These 9 T cell receptor beta chains were sequenced from one sample in a study of cytomegalovirus exposure and HLA in healthy donors. PCR primers comprised 60 Vbeta and 13 Jbeta primers. The repertoire was sequenced with immunoSEQ multiplex PCR; TCRdb's copy has only in-frame clones and lacks some. The repertoire includes 75,000 to 85,000 clones, around 81% of them detected once, and 1.1% sits in the top ten. The sequencing sample was made of PBMCs. Every receptor here comes from a male donor in good health and CMV-seronegative.

V gene TRBV7-8 combines with J gene TRBJ1-5; a possible D gene is TRBD1 (6 bases). V was clipped by 5 bases and J by 6 bases, with 17 bases between them. CDR1 SGHVS and CDR2 FQNEAQ come from the germline V gene. This CDR3 is 15 amino acids long. The CDR3 nucleotides are TGTGCCAGCAGCCCACCCGGGGGGCGCGGTCAGCCCCAGCATTTT. It is translated as CASSPPGGRGQPQHF.

V and J are TRBV27 and TRBJ1-4, with 11 bases identical to TRBD1. V shed 4 bases, J shed 11 bases, and the junction held 9 bases outside the gene matches. This CDR3 region has 15 residues. Germline CDR1 reads MNHEY; CDR2 reads SMNVEV (reference sequence). The CDR3 reads CASSYSGQGVSKLFF. The CDR3 DNA reads as TGTGCCAGCAGTTACTCGGGACAGGGGGTCTCGAAACTGTTTTTT.

This clone was seen only once. The V gene is TRBV7-8, the J gene TRBJ2-7; 8 bases map to TRBD2. Trimming took 4 bases from V and 4 from J; bases not matched to a gene: 9. The CDR3 spans 15 residues. Germline-derived CDR1 and CDR2 are SGHVS and FQNEAQ. In DNA form, the CDR3 reads TGTGCCAGCAGCTCCCCCCGGGGGGGGCAATACGAGCAGTACTTC. Translation gives CASSSPRGGQYEQYF.

The J gene is TRBJ1-1, the V gene TRBV30; D is possibly TRBD1 (6 bases). This CDR3 is built from 13 residues. V was clipped by 4 bases and J by 0 bases, with 9 bases between them. CDR1 and CDR2 from the germline V gene are GTSNPN and SVGIG (reference sequence). In DNA form, the CDR3 reads TGTGCCTGGACCGGGGGGCTGAACACTGAAGCTTTCTTT. It encodes CAWTGGLNTEAFF.

The chain joins TRBV29-1 to TRBJ1-4, with a weak D call TRBD1 (5 bases). V lost 7 bases and J 8 bases, leaving 17 bases between the germline ends. Germline values: CDR1 SQVTM, CDR2 ANQGSEA. There are 13 residues in the CDR3. CDR3: CSARGGGGEKLFF. The CDR3 DNA is TGCAGCGCACGGGGGGGTGGAGGCGAAAAACTGTTTTTT.

The CDR3 sequence: CSVEVLAGGELFF. The DNA of the CDR3 is TGCAGCGTTGAAGTACTAGCGGGGGGGGAGCTGTTTTTT. The V gene is TRBV29-1, the J gene TRBJ2-2, with 10 positions matching TRBD2. J was trimmed by 8 bases and V by 1 base; bases with no gene match: 1. Germline V gene sequence: CDR1 SQVTM, CDR2 ANQGSEA. The CDR3 length is 13 residues.

The rearrangement links TRBV4-2 to TRBJ2-5; 10 nucleotides match TRBD1. The DNA end favors TRBJ2-7, so the J call may be wrong. Germline values: CDR1 LGHNA, CDR2 YNFKEQ. The length of the CDR3 is 13 residues. The CDR3 coding sequence is TGTGCCAGCAGCTGGGACAGGGGCTACGAGCAGTACTTC. Protein product: CASSWDRGYEQYF.

The gene calls are TRBV14 and TRBJ2-7; TRBD2 matches 10 bases. CDR1 is SGHDN, CDR2 FVKESK, per germline. The CDR3 spans 13 residues. The trim removed 3 bases at V and 6 bases at J, leaving 2 bases unmatched. CDR3 amino acids: CASSQGLATEQYF. The CDR3 DNA reads TGTGCCAGCAGCCAGGGACTAGCGACCGAGCAGTACTTC.

V usage is TRBV2 and J usage is TRBJ2-7, with 7 bases that match TRBD1. With 6 bases clipped from V and 6 bases from J, the junction kept 11 bases outside the gene matches. The CDR3 runs 14 residues. In germline, CDR1 is SNHLY, CDR2 FYNNEI. CDR3: CASRNTGVMVEQYF. The CDR3 nucleotides are TGTGCCAGCAGAAATACAGGGGTAATGGTCGAGCAGTACTTC.